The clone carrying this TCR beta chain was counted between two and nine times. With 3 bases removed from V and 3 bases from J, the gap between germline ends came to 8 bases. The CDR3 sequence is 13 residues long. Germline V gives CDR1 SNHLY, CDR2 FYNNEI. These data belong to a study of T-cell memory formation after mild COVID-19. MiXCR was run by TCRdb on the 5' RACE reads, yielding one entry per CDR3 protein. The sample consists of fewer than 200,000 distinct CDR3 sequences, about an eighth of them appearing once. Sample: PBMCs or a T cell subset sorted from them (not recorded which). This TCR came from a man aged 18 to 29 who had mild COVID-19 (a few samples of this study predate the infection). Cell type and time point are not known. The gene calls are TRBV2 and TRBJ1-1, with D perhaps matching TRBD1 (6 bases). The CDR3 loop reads CASSEYRDTEAFF. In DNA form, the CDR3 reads TGTGCCAGCAGTGAGTACAGGGACACTGAAGCTTTCTTT.